This T cell receptor (beta chain) was identified in a study of CD8 T cells in ankylosing spondylitis. Quantitative molecular-barcoded 5'-RACE generated the TCR beta libraries. Using its own MiXCR run on the 5' RACE reads, TCRdb lists one record per CDR3 protein. The table lists 250,000 to 350,000 distinct CDR3 sequences, roughly 20% of them singletons. Germline CDR1 reads SGHVS; CDR2 reads FNYEAQ. The CDR3 consists of 15 residues. V gave up 0 bases and J gave up 3 bases, with 9 bases separating them. This sequence originates from a female donor with ankylosing spondylitis or in good health (not recorded which). Sequencing input: blood, either unsorted or a sorted T cell fraction (not recorded which). The rearrangement links TRBV7-6 to TRBJ2-1, with D unclear. In DNA form, the CDR3 reads TGTGCCAGCAGCTTAGCTACGGACGGCTACAATGAGCAGTTCTTC. This encodes CASSLATDGYNEQFF.